One TCR beta chain is described in this entry. Its antigen remains unidentified. The data are from a study of shared clonotypes between healthy human individuals. Clones were read by immunoSEQ multiplex PCR, and TCRdb kept only the in-frame ones, dropping some. The data contain about 110,000 clones, about 71% of them singletons. Study-wide results and limits: Sorted-subset sequencing was shown by rarefaction to be incomplete despite large depth.

This receptor was obtained from a woman in her twenties or thirties in good health. Sequences were obtained from memory CD8+ T cells sorted from blood. The subset is: CD45RO+ cells pooled with CCR7-negative TemRA cells.

This chain's CDR3 is CASSSYPGQDRTEAFF. The CDR3 DNA reads as TGTGCCAGCAGTTCGTATCCGGGACAGGATCGCACTGAAGCTTTCTTT. The chain has TRBV5-6 and TRBJ1-1; 8 nucleotides align to TRBD1. This CDR3 is built from 16 residues. Unmatched junction bases numbered 13, after V lost 5 bases and J lost 4 bases. The germline V gene has CDR1 SGHDT and CDR2 YYEEEE.